One and the same sample provided the 12 T cell receptor beta chains below, sequenced in a study of response to subunit inactivated influenza vaccine. TCRdb re-analysed the RT-PCR reads in MiXCR, keeping a single row per CDR3 protein. The data contain just over 300,000 distinct CDR3 sequences, around a fifth of them seen just once; the ten biggest clones take up about 9.4%. The sample consisted of PBMCs from blood, taken approximately 22 months after vaccination. All receptors come from a man aged 45 to 70 who received an inactivated influenza vaccine.

Details on this clonotype: It may be a read error: a sequence one base away is much more abundant. The chain uses TRBV5-6 and TRBJ1-2; D uncertain. V was trimmed by 4 bases and J by 7 bases, leaving 11 bases between them. The germline V gene encodes CDR1 SGHDT and CDR2 YYEEEE. The CDR3 loop spans 12 amino acids. The DNA for the CDR3 is TGTGCCAGCAGCCCTGGGCTTGGTGGCTACACCTTC. It encodes CASSPGLGGYTF.

This rearrangement joins TRBV15 to TRBJ2-3, with D uncertain. Trimming removed 5 bases from V and 2 bases from J, with 8 bases in between. There are 13 residues in the CDR3. Germline CDR1 is LNHNV and CDR2 is YYDKDF (reference sequence). CDR3 sequence: CATSGRLTDTQYF. DNA of the CDR3: TGTGCCACCAGCGGAAGGCTCACAGATACGCAGTATTTT. Full variable domain (outside the CDR3, taken from reference TRBV15 and TRBJ2-3): DAMVIQNPRYQVTQFGKPVTLSCSQTLNHNVMYWYQQKSSQAPKLLFHYYDKDFNNEADTPDNFQSRRPNTSFCFLDIRSPGLGDTAMYLCATSGRLTDTQYFGPGTRLTVL.

This clonotype was found a few times. The V gene is TRBV20-1, the J gene TRBJ1-2, with D uncertain. CDR1 is DFQATT and CDR2 is SNEGSKA in the germline V gene (reference sequence). Trimming shortened V by 2 bases and J by 1 base, and 5 bases separated the two germline ends. The CDR3 loop spans 12 amino acids. The CDR3 loop reads CSARFVNYGYTF. The CDR3 DNA is TGCAGTGCTAGATTCGTTAACTATGGCTACACCTTC.

The chain links TRBV4-1 to TRBJ2-5; 14 nucleotides line up with TRBD2. The CDR3 contains 18 residues. The germline CDR1 and CDR2 sequences are MGHRA and YSYEKL. The junction had 7 bases not matched to a gene; V was cut back by 0 bases and J by 4 bases. In DNA form, the CDR3 reads TGCGCCAGCAGCCAAGATCTTGGACTAGCGGGGGGTACAGAGACCCAGTACTTC. It specifies CASSQDLGLAGGTETQYF.

The CDR3 sequence: CASSQASGGAVYGYTF. The CDR3 DNA is TGTGCCAGCAGCCAAGCCTCAGGGGGCGCGGTCTATGGCTACACCTTC. This chain links TRBV3-1 with TRBJ1-2, with 8 bases identical to TRBD1. The CDR3 length is 16 residues. Per the germline V gene, CDR1 is LGHDT and CDR2 is YNNKEL (reference sequence). With V trimmed by 1 base and J by 4 bases, 8 bases remained unmatched.

This clonotype was detected only a few times. The chain links TRBV7-9 to TRBJ1-1; 8 bases map to TRBD1. The J segment lost 1 base and the V segment lost 0 bases, leaving 7 bases of the junction unmatched. The CDR3 is 17 amino acids. In germline, CDR1 is SEHNR, CDR2 FQNEAQ (reference sequence). The CDR3 bases are TGTGCCAGCAGCTTAGCGAAGGGTGGACAGGGGAACACTGAAGCTTTCTTT. Protein: CASSLAKGGQGNTEAFF.

The chain employs TRBV7-9 and TRBJ2-1, with 7 positions matching TRBD1. J gave up 1 base and V 5 bases, and 5 bases lay outside the gene matches. CDR1 and CDR2 (germline): SEHNR, FQNEAQ (reference sequence). The CDR3 consists of 15 residues. The CDR3 DNA is TGTGCCAGCAGCCCGGGCAGGGGGTCCTACAATGAGCAGTTCTTC. Translated: CASSPGRGSYNEQFF. The full variable domain, with the rest looked up from reference TRBV7-9 and TRBJ2-1, is DTGVSQNPRHKITKRGQNVTFRCDPISEHNRLYWYRQTLGQGPEFLTYFQNEAQLEKSRLLSDRFSAERPKGSFSTLEIQRTEQGDSAMYLCASSPGRGSYNEQFFGPGTRLTVL.

J is TRBJ2-1 and V is TRBV10-3; 8 bases map to TRBD2. With 4 bases clipped from V and 6 bases from J, the junction kept 11 bases outside the gene matches. The CDR3 extends over 16 amino acids. Germline lookup yields CDR1 ENHRY and CDR2 SYGVKD. The CDR3 DNA reads as TGTGCCATCAGTGTGAAGGCGTTGCTAGCGGGCAATGAGCAGTTCTTC. This encodes CAISVKALLAGNEQFF.

This clonotype was detected a few times. V gene TRBV28 combines with J gene TRBJ2-1, with D perhaps given as TRBD1 or TRBD2 (5 bases each). This CDR3 has 14 amino acids. Trimming cost V 5 bases and J 8 bases, with 16 bases left between them. Germline values: CDR1 MDHEN, CDR2 SYDVKM. The CDR3 nucleotides are TGTGCCAGCAGTCCGGGACGCCGTATCGATGAGCAGTTCTTC. Its translation: CASSPGRRIDEQFF.

This clonotype was picked up many times. The chain employs TRBV12-3 or TRBV12-4 and TRBJ2-1; weak D call: TRBD2 (6 bases). Between the trimmed V and J ends, which lost 9 bases and 0 bases, there was a span of 21 bases. This CDR3 has 17 residues. The CDR3 is CASGGTPGSSSYNEQFF. CDR3 DNA sequence: TGTGCCAGTGGGGGGACCCCGGGTAGCAGCTCCTACAATGAGCAGTTCTTC.

The table lists this clonotype with a few counts. J is TRBJ2-3 and V is TRBV20-1, with TRBD1 as a possible D gene (5 bases). The germline gives CDR1 DFQATT, CDR2 SNEGSKA (reference sequence). The V end lost 5 bases, the J end lost 2 bases, and 17 bases lay between the germline ends. The CDR3 has 15 amino acids. CDR3: CSARHRRGVTDTQYF. CDR3 nucleotide sequence: TGCAGTGCTCGGCATCGAAGGGGTGTCACAGATACGCAGTATTTT.

There are many counts of this clonotype. In DNA form, the CDR3 reads TGCGCCAGCAGCCAGGGACGGGTCATGAACACTGAAGCTTTCTTT. It translates to CASSQGRVMNTEAFF. The gene calls are TRBV4-1 and TRBJ1-1, with TRBD1 as a possible D gene (5 bases). From germline, CDR1 is MGHRA and CDR2 YSYEKL. Trimming cost V 3 bases and J 0 bases, with 11 bases left between them. The CDR3 consists of 15 residues.